The clone carrying this TCR beta chain was recorded a few times. The sample originates from a study of T cell responses to AZD1222 COVID-19 vaccine. Using immunoSEQ multiplex PCR, the repertoire was profiled, and TCRdb retains in-frame clones only, with some absent. The data contain 100,000 to 150,000 clones, 85% to 95% of them seen just once; the ten biggest clones take up around 5.9%. This CDR3 contains 13 residues. Germline V CDR1 and CDR2: GTSNPN, SVGIG (reference sequence). Trimming cost V 3 bases and J 7 bases; bases outside gene matches: 2. The clonotype originates from an adult in good health. This material consisted of peripheral blood, taken on day 0 of AZD1222 vaccination. The chain employs TRBV30 and TRBJ1-6; TRBD1 matches at 8 bases. CDR3 sequence: CAWRTGVNSPLHF. DNA for the CDR3: TGTGCCTGGAGGACAGGGGTAAATTCACCCCTCCACTTT. The variable domain in full, with the rest retrieved from reference TRBV30 and TRBJ1-6, is SQTIHQWPATLVQPVGSPLSLECTVEGTSNPNLYWYRQAAGRGLQLLFYSVGIGQISSEVPQNLSASRPQDRQFILSSKKLLLSDSGFYLCAWRTGVNSPLHFGNGTRLTVT.